The clone carrying this T cell receptor beta chain was picked up a small number of times. Its antigen is unidentified. CDR1 is SGDLS and CDR2 is YYNGEE in the germline V gene. The CDR3 runs 13 residues. V was pared by 7 bases and J by 3 bases, with 11 bases between. This entry is derived from a study of beta chain features in type 1 diabetes. Notes on the study in general: Type 1 diabetes patients had moderately but significantly shorter TCRB CDR3s in all four CD4+ subsets.

The investigators reverse transcribed all of the isolated RNA, so they sequenced expressed TCRB transcripts. This table comes from immunoSEQ multiplex PCR, and its TCRdb copy is limited to in-frame clones, with some not included. The sample lists roughly 500,000 clones; more than 9.5% were seen once. The clonotype originates from a woman between 18 and 30 years old in good health. Sequencing used naive CD4+ T cells from blood. This chain joins TRBV9 and TRBJ2-1; D is possibly TRBD1 (6 bases). In DNA form, the CDR3 reads TGTGCCAGCGGACAGCGAGACTACAATGAGCAGTTCTTC. This gives the protein CASGQRDYNEQFF.